This TCR beta chain was captured in a study of blood T cell repertoires in COVID-19. Study background: COVID-19 samples from acute and convalescent phases originated in the United States, Italy and Spain. PBMCs, B-cell-depleted T cells, or T cells provided the cDNA or gDNA that made up the material.

In the authors' workflow: Reference gene primers were amplified, and this amplification served to estimate nucleated cell counts. Profiled with immunoSEQ multiplex PCR; TCRdb holds only in-frame clones, not every one. D and trimming were read from the DNA, whereas the V and J calls and clone size are those reported in that table. The sample has nearly 80,000 clones; 90% are singletons. V was trimmed by 5 bases and J by 2 bases, leaving 13 bases between them. Per the germline V gene, CDR1 is MNHEY and CDR2 is SMNVEV (reference sequence). This CDR3 has 15 residues. This TCR derives from a woman older than 75 with acute or convalescent COVID-19. V gene TRBV27 combines with J gene TRBJ2-1, with D possibly being TRBD2 (6 bases). The sequencing input was peripheral blood. CDR3 nucleotide sequence: TGTGCCAGCAGTAAGGCCGGGACTGCCTACAATGAGCAGTTCTTC. This sequence encodes CASSKAGTAYNEQFF.